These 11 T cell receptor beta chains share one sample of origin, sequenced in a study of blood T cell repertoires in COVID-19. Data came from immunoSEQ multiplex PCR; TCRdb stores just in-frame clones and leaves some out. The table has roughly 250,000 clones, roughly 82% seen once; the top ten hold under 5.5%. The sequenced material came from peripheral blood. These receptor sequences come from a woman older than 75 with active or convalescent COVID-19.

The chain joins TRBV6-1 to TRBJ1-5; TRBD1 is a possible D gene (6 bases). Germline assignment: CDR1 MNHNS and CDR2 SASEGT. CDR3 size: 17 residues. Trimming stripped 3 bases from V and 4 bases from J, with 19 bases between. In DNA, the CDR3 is TGTGCCAGCAGTGAGTGGCTTCAGGGGACCATTAATCAGCCCCAGCATTTT. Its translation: CASSEWLQGTINQPQHF.

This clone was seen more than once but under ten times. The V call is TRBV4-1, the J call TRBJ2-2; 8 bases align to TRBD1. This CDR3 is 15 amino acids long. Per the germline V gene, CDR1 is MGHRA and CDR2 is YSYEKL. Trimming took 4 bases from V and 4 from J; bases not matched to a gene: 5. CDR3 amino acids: CASSRLGQATGELFF. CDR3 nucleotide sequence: TGCGCCAGCAGCCGATTGGGACAGGCCACCGGGGAGCTGTTTTTT.

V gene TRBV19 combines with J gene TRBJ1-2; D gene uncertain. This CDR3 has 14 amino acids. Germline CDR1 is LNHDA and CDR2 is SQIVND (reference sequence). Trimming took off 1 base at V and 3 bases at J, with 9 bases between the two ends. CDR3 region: CASSIGTEYYGYTF. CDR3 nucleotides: TGTGCCAGTAGTATAGGAACAGAATACTATGGCTACACCTTC.

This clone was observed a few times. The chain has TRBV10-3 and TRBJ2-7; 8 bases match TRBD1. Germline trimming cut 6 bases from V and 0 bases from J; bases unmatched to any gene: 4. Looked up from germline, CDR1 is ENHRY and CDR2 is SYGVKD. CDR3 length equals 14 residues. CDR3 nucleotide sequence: TGTGCCATCAGCTCGGACAGGGACTCCTACGAGCAGTACTTC. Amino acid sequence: CAISSDRDSYEQYF.

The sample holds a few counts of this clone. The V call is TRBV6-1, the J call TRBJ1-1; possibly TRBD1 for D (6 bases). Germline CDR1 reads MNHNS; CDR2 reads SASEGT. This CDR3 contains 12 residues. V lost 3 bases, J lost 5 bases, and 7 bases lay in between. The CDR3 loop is CASSDRGTEAFF. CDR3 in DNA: TGTGCCAGCAGTGACAGGGGAACTGAAGCTTTCTTT.

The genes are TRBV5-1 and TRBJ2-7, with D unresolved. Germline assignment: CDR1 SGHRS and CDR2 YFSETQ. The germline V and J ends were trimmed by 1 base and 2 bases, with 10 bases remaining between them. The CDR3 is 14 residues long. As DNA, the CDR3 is TGCGCCAGCAGCTTGTTACAGACCACCTACGAGCAGTACTTC. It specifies CASSLLQTTYEQYF. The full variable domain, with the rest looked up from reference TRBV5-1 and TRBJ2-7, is KAGVTQTPRYLIKTRGQQVTLSCSPISGHRSVSWYQQTPGQGLQFLFEYFSETQRNKGNFPGRFSGRQFSNSRSEMNVSTLELGDSALYLCASSLLQTTYEQYFGPGTRLTVT.

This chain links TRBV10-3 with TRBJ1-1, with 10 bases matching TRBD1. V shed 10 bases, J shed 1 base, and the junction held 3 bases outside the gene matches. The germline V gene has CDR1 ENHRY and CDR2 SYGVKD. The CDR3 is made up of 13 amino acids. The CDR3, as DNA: TGTGCCACCGGGACAGGGGAGAACACTGAAGCTTTCTTT. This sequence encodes CATGTGENTEAFF.

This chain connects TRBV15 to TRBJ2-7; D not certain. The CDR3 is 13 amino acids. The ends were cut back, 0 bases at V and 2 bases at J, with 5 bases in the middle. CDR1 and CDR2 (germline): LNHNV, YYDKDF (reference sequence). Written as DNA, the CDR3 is TGTGCCACCAGCAGAGACAAGCCCTACGAGCAGTACTTC. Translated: CATSRDKPYEQYF.

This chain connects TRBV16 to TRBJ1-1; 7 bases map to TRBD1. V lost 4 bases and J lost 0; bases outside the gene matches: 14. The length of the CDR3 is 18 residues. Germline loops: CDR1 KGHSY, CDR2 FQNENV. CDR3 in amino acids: CASSLIRTGTFMNTEAFF. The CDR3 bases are TGTGCCAGCAGCCTGATACGGACAGGAACCTTCATGAACACTGAAGCTTTCTTT.

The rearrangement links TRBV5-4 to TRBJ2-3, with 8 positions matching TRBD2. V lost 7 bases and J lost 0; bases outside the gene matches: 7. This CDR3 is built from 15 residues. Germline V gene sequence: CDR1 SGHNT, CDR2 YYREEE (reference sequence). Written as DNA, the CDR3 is TGTGCCAGCCGAGATAGCGGGGCTAGCACAGATACGCAGTATTTT. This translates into CASRDSGASTDTQYF.

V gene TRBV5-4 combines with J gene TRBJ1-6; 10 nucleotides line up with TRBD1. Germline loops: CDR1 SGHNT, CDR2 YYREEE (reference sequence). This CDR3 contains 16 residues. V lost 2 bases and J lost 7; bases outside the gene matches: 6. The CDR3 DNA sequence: TGTGCCAGCAGCTTCCCCGGACAGGGGGGGAATTCACCCCTCCACTTT. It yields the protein CASSFPGQGGNSPLHF.